This record looks at one TCR beta chain sequence and its context. The sample belongs to a study of OX40 agonist ivuxolimab in advanced cancers. With 4 bases clipped from V and 6 bases from J, the junction kept 3 bases outside the gene matches. From germline, CDR1 is SGDLS and CDR2 YYNGEE. The CDR3 has 13 residues. Assay used: immunoSEQ multiplex PCR; TCRdb lists only in-frame clones, some missing. The top ten clones hold 12% of a sample with tens of thousands of clones, approximately 89% of them seen once. This TCR was recovered from an adult with an advanced solid tumor such as melanoma, head and neck, liver or kidney cancer. The specimen comprised CD4+ or CD8+ T cells sorted from blood, sampled in a trial of the OX40 agonist ivuxolimab. This rearrangement joins TRBV9 to TRBJ2-7, with 11 bases matching TRBD2. CDR3 in DNA: TGTGCCAGCAGCCAAGGGACTAGCGGCGAGCAGTACTTC. It translates to CASSQGTSGEQYF.